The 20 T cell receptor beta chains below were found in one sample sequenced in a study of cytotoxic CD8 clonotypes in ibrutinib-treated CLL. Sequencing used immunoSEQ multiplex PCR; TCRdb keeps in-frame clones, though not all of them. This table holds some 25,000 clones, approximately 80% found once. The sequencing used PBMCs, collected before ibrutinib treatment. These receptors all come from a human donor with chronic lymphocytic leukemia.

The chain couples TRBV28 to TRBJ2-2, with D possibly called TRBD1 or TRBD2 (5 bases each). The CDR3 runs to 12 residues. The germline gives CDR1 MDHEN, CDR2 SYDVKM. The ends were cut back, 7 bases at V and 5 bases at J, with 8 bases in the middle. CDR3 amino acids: CASNGGTGELFF. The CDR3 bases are TGTGCCAGCAATGGGGGAACCGGGGAGCTGTTTTTT. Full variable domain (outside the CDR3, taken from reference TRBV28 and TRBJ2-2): DVKVTQSSRYLVKRTGEKVFLECVQDMDHENMFWYRQDPGLGLRLIYFSYDVKMKEKGDIPEGYSVSREKKERFSLILESASTNQTSMYLCASNGGTGELFFGEGSRLTVL.

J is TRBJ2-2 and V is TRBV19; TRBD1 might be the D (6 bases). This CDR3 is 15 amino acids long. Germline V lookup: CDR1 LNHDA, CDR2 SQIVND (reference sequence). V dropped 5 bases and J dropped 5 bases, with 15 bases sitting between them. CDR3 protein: CASSETQGTTGELFF. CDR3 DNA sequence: TGTGCCAGTAGTGAAACACAGGGAACAACCGGGGAGCTGTTTTTT.

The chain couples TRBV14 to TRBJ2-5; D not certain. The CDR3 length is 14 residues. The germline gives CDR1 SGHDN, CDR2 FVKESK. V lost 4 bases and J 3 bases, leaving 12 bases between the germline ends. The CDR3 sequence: CASSRRGGKETQYF. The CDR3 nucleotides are TGTGCCAGCAGCCGCCGAGGTGGGAAAGAGACCCAGTACTTC.

CDR3 protein: CASSSRTAQETQYF. The CDR3 nucleotides are TGTGCCAGCAGCTCCCGGACAGCCCAAGAGACCCAGTACTTC. The rearrangement links TRBV5-8 to TRBJ2-5; a weak D match, TRBD1 (6 bases). This CDR3 contains 14 residues. Trimming removed 3 bases from V and 1 base from J, with 10 bases in between. Germline V gives CDR1 SGHTS, CDR2 YDEGEE.

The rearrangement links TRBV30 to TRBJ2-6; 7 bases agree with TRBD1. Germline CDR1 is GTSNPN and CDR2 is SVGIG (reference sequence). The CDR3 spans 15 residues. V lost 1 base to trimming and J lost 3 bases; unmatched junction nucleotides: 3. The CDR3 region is CAWSATGDGANVLTF. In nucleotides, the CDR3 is TGTGCCTGGAGTGCTACAGGGGATGGGGCCAACGTCCTGACTTTC. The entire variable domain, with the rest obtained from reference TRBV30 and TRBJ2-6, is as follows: SQTIHQWPATLVQPVGSPLSLECTVEGTSNPNLYWYRQAAGRGLQLLFYSVGIGQISSEVPQNLSASRPQDRQFILSSKKLLLSDSGFYLCAWSATGDGANVLTFGAGSRLTVL.

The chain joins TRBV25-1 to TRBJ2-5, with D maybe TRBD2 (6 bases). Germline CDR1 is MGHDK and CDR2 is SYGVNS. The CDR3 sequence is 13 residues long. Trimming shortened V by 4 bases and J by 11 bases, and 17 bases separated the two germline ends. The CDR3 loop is CASSVGGSGEQYF. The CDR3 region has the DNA TGTGCCAGCAGTGTGGGGGGTTCGGGAGAGCAGTACTTC.

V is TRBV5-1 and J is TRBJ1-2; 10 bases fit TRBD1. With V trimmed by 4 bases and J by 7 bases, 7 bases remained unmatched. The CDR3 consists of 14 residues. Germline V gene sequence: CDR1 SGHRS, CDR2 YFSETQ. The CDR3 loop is CASSNGQGVGGYTF. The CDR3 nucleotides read TGCGCCAGCAGCAACGGACAGGGGGTTGGTGGCTACACCTTC. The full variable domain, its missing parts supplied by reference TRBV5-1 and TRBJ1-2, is KAGVTQTPRYLIKTRGQQVTLSCSPISGHRSVSWYQQTPGQGLQFLFEYFSETQRNKGNFPGRFSGRQFSNSRSEMNVSTLELGDSALYLCASSNGQGVGGYTFGSGTRLTVV.

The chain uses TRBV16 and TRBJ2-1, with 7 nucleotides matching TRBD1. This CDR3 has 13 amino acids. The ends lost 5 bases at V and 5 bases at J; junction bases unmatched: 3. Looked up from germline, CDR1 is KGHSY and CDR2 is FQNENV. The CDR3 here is CASSVGQNNEQFF. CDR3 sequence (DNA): TGTGCCAGCAGCGTGGGACAGAACAATGAGCAGTTCTTC.

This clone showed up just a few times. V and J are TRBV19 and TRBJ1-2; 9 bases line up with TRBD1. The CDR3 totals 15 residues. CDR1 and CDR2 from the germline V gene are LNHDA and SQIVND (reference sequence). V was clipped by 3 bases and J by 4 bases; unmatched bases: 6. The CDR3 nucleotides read TGTGCCAGTAGTATTTCGGGACAGGGATTCTATGGCTACACCTTC. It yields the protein CASSISGQGFYGYTF.

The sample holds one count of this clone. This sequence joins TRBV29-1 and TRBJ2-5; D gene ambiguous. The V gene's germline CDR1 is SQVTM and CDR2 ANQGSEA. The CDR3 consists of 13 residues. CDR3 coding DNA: TGCAGTCTCTCCTATGGTCAACAAGAGACCCAGTACTTC. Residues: CSLSYGQQETQYF.

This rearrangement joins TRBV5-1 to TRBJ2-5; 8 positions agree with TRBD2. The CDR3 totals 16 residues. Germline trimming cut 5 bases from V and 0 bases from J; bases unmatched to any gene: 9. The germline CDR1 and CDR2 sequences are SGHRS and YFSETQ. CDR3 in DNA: TGCGCCAGCAGAAGGGAAATAGCGGGGTACCAAGAGACCCAGTACTTC. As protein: CASRREIAGYQETQYF.

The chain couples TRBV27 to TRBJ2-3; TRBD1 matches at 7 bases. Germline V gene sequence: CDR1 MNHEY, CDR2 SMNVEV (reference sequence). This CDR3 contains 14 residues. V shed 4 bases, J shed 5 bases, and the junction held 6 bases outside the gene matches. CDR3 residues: CASSSRDSGDTQYF. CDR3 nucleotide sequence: TGTGCCAGCAGTTCCCGGGACAGCGGAGATACGCAGTATTTT.

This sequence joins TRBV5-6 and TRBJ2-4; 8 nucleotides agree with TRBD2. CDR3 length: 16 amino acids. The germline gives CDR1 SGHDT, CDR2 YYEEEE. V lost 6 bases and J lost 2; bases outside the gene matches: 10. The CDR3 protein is CASTFTPGGTKNIQYF. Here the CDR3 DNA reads TGTGCCAGCACCTTTACCCCGGGAGGGACCAAAAACATTCAGTACTTC. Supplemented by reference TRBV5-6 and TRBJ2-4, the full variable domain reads DAGVTQSPTHLIKTRGQQVTLRCSPKSGHDTVSWYQQALGQGPQFIFQYYEEEERQRGNFPDRFSGHQFPNYSSELNVNALLLGDSALYLCASTFTPGGTKNIQYFGAGTRLSVL.

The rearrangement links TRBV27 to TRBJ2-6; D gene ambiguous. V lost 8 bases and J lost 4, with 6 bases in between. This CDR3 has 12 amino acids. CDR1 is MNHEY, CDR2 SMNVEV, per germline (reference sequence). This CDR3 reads CASGPGANVLTF. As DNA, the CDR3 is TGTGCCAGCGGCCCCGGGGCCAACGTCCTGACTTTC.

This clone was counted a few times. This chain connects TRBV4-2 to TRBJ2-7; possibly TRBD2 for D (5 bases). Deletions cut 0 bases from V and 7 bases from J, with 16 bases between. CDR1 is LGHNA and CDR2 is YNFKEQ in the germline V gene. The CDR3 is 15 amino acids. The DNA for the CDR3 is TGTGCCAGCAGCCAAGAAGCGGACTCCTCTAGTGAGCAGTACTTC. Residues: CASSQEADSSSEQYF.

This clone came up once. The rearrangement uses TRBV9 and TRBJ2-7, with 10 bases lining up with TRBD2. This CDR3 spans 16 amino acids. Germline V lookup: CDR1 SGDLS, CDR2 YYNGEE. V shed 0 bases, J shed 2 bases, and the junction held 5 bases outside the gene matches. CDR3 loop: CASSVGASGSPYEQYF. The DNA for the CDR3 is TGTGCCAGCAGCGTAGGGGCTAGCGGGAGCCCCTACGAGCAGTACTTC.

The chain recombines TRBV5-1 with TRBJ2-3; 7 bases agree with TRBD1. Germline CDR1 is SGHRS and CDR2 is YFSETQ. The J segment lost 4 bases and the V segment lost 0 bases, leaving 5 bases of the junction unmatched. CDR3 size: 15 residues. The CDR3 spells CASSLDGTAADTQYF. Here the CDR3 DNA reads TGCGCCAGCAGCTTGGATGGGACAGCGGCAGATACGCAGTATTTT.

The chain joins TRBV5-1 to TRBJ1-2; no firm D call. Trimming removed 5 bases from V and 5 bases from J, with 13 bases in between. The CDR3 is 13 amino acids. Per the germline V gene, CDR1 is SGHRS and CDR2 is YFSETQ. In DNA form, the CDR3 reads TGCGCCAGCAGTCGCGCCGACTCGTATGGCTACACCTTC. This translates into CASSRADSYGYTF. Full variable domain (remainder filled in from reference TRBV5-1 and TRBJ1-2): KAGVTQTPRYLIKTRGQQVTLSCSPISGHRSVSWYQQTPGQGLQFLFEYFSETQRNKGNFPGRFSGRQFSNSRSEMNVSTLELGDSALYLCASSRADSYGYTFGSGTRLTVV.

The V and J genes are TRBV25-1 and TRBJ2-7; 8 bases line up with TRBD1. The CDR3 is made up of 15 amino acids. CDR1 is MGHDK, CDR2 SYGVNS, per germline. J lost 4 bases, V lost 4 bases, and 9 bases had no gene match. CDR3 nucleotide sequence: TGTGCCAGCAGTGGTACCGGGACAGGTAGGTACGAGCAGTACTTC. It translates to CASSGTGTGRYEQYF.

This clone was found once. The DNA for the CDR3 is TGTGCCAGCAGCTCCCGCCCCAGGGGAACTAATGAAAAACTGTTTTTT. Amino acid sequence: CASSSRPRGTNEKLFF. V usage is TRBV11-1 and J usage is TRBJ1-4; tentative D call: TRBD1 (6 bases). In germline, CDR1 is SGHAT, CDR2 FQDESV (reference sequence). The CDR3 extends over 16 amino acids. V lost 4 bases, J lost 1 base, and 13 bases lay in between.